The present T cell receptor (beta chain) was sequenced within a study of T cell responses to AZD1222 COVID-19 vaccine. The CDR3 loop spans 15 amino acids. Germline V gene data show CDR1 as SGHTA and CDR2 as FQGNSA. Trimming took 2 bases from V and 1 from J, leaving 11 bases between them. On this clone itself: Its antigen is not identified.

The protocol was immunoSEQ multiplex PCR, while the TCRdb copy is restricted to in-frame clones and leaves out a portion. The sample records around 150,000 clones, roughly 94% being singletons. Study-wide points: Spike-specific TCR breadth rose after two AZD1222 doses, and depth rose as well. Only 5 to 7 individuals given AZD1222 were seropositive at baseline. Most donors were white British and more were female, and clonal diversity was possibly underestimated. Spike-wide coverage was observed for vaccine-associated CD4 TCRs, with dominant responses at 160-218 and 743-854.

V usage is TRBV7-2 and J usage is TRBJ1-2, with D maybe TRBD1 (5 bases). The origin of this receptor is an adult who received the AZD1222 COVID-19 vaccine. Sequenced material: peripheral blood, taken 28 days after the second AZD1222 dose. CDR3 sequence reads: CASSLMGGSNYGYTF. The CDR3 DNA follows: TGTGCCAGCAGCTTAATGGGGGGGAGTAACTATGGCTACACCTTC. Supplemented by reference TRBV7-2 and TRBJ1-2, the full variable domain reads GAGVSQSPSNKVTEKGKDVELRCDPISGHTALYWYRQSLGQGLEFLIYFQGNSAPDKSGLPSDRFSAERTGGSVSTLTIQRTQQEDSAVYLCASSLMGGSNYGYTFGSGTRLTVV.